Following are 5 T cell receptor beta chains from one sample sequenced in a study of CD8 T cells in ankylosing spondylitis. Points from the study as a whole: Seemingly characteristic of ankylosing spondylitis blood was a TCR beta motif consisting of 7 or 8 highly homologous variants.

Which antigens these TCRs recognize remains unknown. MiXCR, run by TCRdb on the 5' RACE reads, gives a single entry per CDR3 protein. This table has about 340,000 distinct CDR3 sequences, roughly 8% appearing once. Sequencing used blood, either unsorted or a sorted T cell fraction (not recorded which). The receptors here all came from a male donor with ankylosing spondylitis.

A few counts support this clonotype. V usage is TRBV5-6 and J usage is TRBJ2-5, with D possibly matching TRBD2 (6 bases). Germline V lookup: CDR1 SGHDT, CDR2 YYEEEE. The CDR3 contains 16 residues. V lost 4 bases, J lost 1 base, and 17 bases lay in between. The CDR3 DNA reads TGTGCCAGCAGCCTGTGGCGGGGACCTCCCCAAGAGACCCAGTACTTC. Protein sequence: CASSLWRGPPQETQYF. The whole variable domain, remainder taken from reference TRBV5-6 and TRBJ2-5, is DAGVTQSPTHLIKTRGQQVTLRCSPKSGHDTVSWYQQALGQGPQFIFQYYEEEERQRGNFPDRFSGHQFPNYSSELNVNALLLGDSALYLCASSLWRGPPQETQYFGPGTRLLVL.

The J gene is TRBJ2-2, the V gene TRBV20-1; no clear D. Germline CDR1 is DFQATT and CDR2 is SNEGSKA (reference sequence). Trimming cost V 8 bases and J 4 bases, with 11 bases left between them. The length of the CDR3 is 12 residues. Here the CDR3 DNA reads TGCAGTACACGGAAATCCACCGGGGAGCTGTTTTTT. Translating gives CSTRKSTGELFF.

CDR3: CASSRREYNEQFF. The CDR3 coding sequence is TGTGCCAGCAGCCGACGAGAGTACAATGAGCAGTTCTTC. The chain employs TRBV7-9 and TRBJ2-1; no definite D call. The germline V and J ends were trimmed by 5 bases and 4 bases, with 9 bases remaining between them. CDR1 and CDR2 (germline): SEHNR, FQNEAQ (reference sequence). This CDR3 contains 13 residues.

V gene TRBV5-1 combines with J gene TRBJ2-1; 8 nucleotides agree with TRBD1. Germline lookup yields CDR1 SGHRS and CDR2 YFSETQ. The CDR3 consists of 14 residues. V trimming: 3 bases; J trimming: 12 bases; junction bases outside the gene matches: 11. CDR3 in DNA: TGCGCCAGCAGCTCGGACAGGGCGGATGGAGTGCAGTTCTTC. Encoded protein: CASSSDRADGVQFF.

This chain links TRBV29-1 with TRBJ1-5; D is ambiguous. Between the trimmed V and J ends, which lost 7 bases and 3 bases, there was a span of 10 bases. Germline V gene data show CDR1 as SQVTM and CDR2 as ANQGSEA. The CDR3 has 12 residues. CDR3 bases: TGCAGCGCTCGGGATATCAATCAGCCCCAGCATTTT. This translates into CSARDINQPQHF.